These 18 T cell receptor beta chains originate from one sample sequenced in a study of T-cell memory formation after mild COVID-19. TCRdb processed the 5' RACE reads anew with MiXCR; each CDR3 protein has one entry. The sample has around 250,000 distinct CDR3 sequences; under 20% are singletons. The specimen sequenced was PBMCs or a T cell subset sorted from them (not recorded which). Every receptor here comes from a young man who had mild COVID-19 (a few samples of this study predate the infection). Cell type and time point are not known.

This clonotype was detected a few times. The chain carries TRBV9 and TRBJ2-3, with TRBD2 identical over 7 bases. With V trimmed by 3 bases and J by 12 bases, 7 bases remained unmatched. The CDR3 runs to 12 residues. Germline loops: CDR1 SGDLS, CDR2 YYNGEE. CDR3 in amino acids: CASSATGTTQYF. The CDR3 DNA reads TGTGCCAGCAGCGCAACCGGGACTACTCAGTATTTT. Complete variable domain (other parts from reference TRBV9 and TRBJ2-3): DSGVTQTPKHLITATGQRVTLRCSPRSGDLSVYWYQQSLDQGLQFLIQYYNGEERAKGNILERFSAQQFPDLHSELNLSSLELGDSALYFCASSATGTTQYFGPGTRLTVL.

The sample holds a few counts of this clonotype. The chain recombines TRBV29-1 with TRBJ2-5, with a possible D match to TRBD2 (5 bases). CDR3 length: 15 residues. V lost 8 bases, J lost 0 bases, and 19 bases lay in between. Germline loops: CDR1 SQVTM, CDR2 ANQGSEA. The DNA of the CDR3 is TGCAGCCTCCGAGGTCGGGGTTTGGACCAAGAGACCCAGTACTTC. Amino acids: CSLRGRGLDQETQYF. Variable domain in full (rest from reference TRBV29-1 and TRBJ2-5): SAVISQKPSRDICQRGTSLTIQCQVDSQVTMMFWYRQQPGQSLTLIATANQGSEATYESGFVIDKFPISRPNLTFSTLTVSNMSPEDSSIYLCSLRGRGLDQETQYFGPGTRLLVL.

This clonotype was observed a few times. The J gene is TRBJ2-7, the V gene TRBV5-1, with D tentatively TRBD2 (7 bases). The germline V gene encodes CDR1 SGHRS and CDR2 YFSETQ. V gave up 0 bases and J gave up 1 base, with 11 bases separating them. This CDR3 comprises 15 residues. This chain's CDR3 is CASSLAKGGSYEQYF. DNA for the CDR3: TGCGCCAGCAGCTTGGCCAAGGGGGGGTCCTACGAGCAGTACTTC.

This clonotype was observed a few times. J is TRBJ2-7 and V is TRBV12-3 or TRBV12-4; D is possibly TRBD2 (5 bases). This CDR3 spans 13 amino acids. Trimming cost V 2 bases and J 6 bases, with 11 bases left between them. The CDR3, as DNA: TGTGCCAGCAGTTTATCGGGGTCTGGCGAGCAGTACGTC. It encodes CASSLSGSGEQYV.

The rearrangement links TRBV5-1 to TRBJ2-3; a weak D match, TRBD1 (5 bases). The CDR3 totals 13 residues. The germline V gene has CDR1 SGHRS and CDR2 YFSETQ. V was cut by 4 bases and J by 5 bases, with 11 bases left in between. CDR3 amino acids: CASSLRVKDTQYF. CDR3 nucleotide sequence: TGCGCCAGCAGCCTCAGGGTGAAAGATACGCAGTATTTT.

This clonotype was detected a few times. V is TRBV7-9 and J is TRBJ2-3; 12 bases align to TRBD2. Germline loops: CDR1 SEHNR, CDR2 FQNEAQ (reference sequence). The CDR3 sequence is 20 residues long. The J segment lost 3 bases and the V segment lost 1 base, leaving 14 bases of the junction unmatched. CDR3 DNA: TGTGCCAGCAGCTTAGGAAGGCTAGCGGGGGGGCGATGGAGGACAGATACGCAGTATTTT. Translated, it gives CASSLGRLAGGRWRTDTQYF.

This clonotype has a handful of counts. The CDR3 sequence is CASSRETGGSEAFF. CDR3 in DNA: TGTGCCAGCAGCCGAGAGACAGGCGGGTCTGAAGCTTTCTTT. The chain has TRBV3-1 and TRBJ1-1, with D possibly matching TRBD1 (6 bases). The CDR3 runs 14 residues. CDR1 is LGHDT, CDR2 YNNKEL, per germline (reference sequence). V lost 4 bases and J lost 6, with 15 bases in between. The entire variable domain, with the rest obtained from reference TRBV3-1 and TRBJ1-1, is as follows: DTAVSQTPKYLVTQMGNDKSIKCEQNLGHDTMYWYKQDSKKFLKIMFSYNNKELIINETVPNRFSPKSPDKAHLNLHINSLELGDSAVYFCASSRETGGSEAFFGQGTRLTVV.

The count of this clonotype is one. This chain uses TRBV6-5 with TRBJ2-6; D is possibly TRBD1 (6 bases). The CDR3 is 17 amino acids. CDR1 is MNHEY, CDR2 SVGAGI, per germline. Deletions cut 5 bases from V and 1 base from J, with 15 bases between. The DNA for the CDR3 is TGTGCCAGCAGTGACCTGACAGGCCTGTCTGGGGCCAACGTCCTGACTTTC. Its protein product is CASSDLTGLSGANVLTF.

This chain's CDR3 is CASSGPASGSYNEQFF. CDR3 nucleotide sequence: TGCGCCAGCAGTGGTCCGGCGAGCGGCTCCTACAATGAGCAGTTCTTC. The chain uses TRBV23-1 and TRBJ2-1, with D maybe TRBD2 (5 bases). TRBV23-1 is given ORF status, its function remaining uncertain. This CDR3 is 16 amino acids long. Trimming took off 5 bases at V and 0 bases at J, with 14 bases between the two ends.

This clonotype was picked up a small number of times. The V gene is TRBV20-1, the J gene TRBJ2-7, with a possible D match to TRBD2 (6 bases). Germline loops: CDR1 DFQATT, CDR2 SNEGSKA (reference sequence). V shed 6 bases and J shed 7 bases, with 19 bases lying between them. This CDR3 spans 13 amino acids. CDR3 sequence reads: CSATRAGLLEQYV. CDR3 in DNA: TGCAGTGCCACAAGGGCGGGGCTTCTAGAGCAGTACGTC.

The chain combines TRBV30 with TRBJ2-7; weak D call: TRBD1 (5 bases). The CDR3 has 11 amino acids. V lost 2 bases, J lost 5 bases, and 7 bases lay in between. Per the germline V gene, CDR1 is GTSNPN and CDR2 is SVGIG (reference sequence). DNA of the CDR3: TGTGCCTGGAGTCAGGGTCACGAGCAGTACTTC. Translated, it gives CAWSQGHEQYF.

V is TRBV15 and J is TRBJ2-1; no reliable D call. Trimming took 4 bases from V and 0 from J, leaving 10 bases between them. Germline V CDR1 and CDR2: LNHNV, YYDKDF (reference sequence). The CDR3 sequence is 15 residues long. CDR3 nucleotides: TGTGCCACCAGCACCGCAGGCAGCTCCTACAATGAGCAGTTCTTC. It translates to CATSTAGSSYNEQFF.

The chain links TRBV7-2 to TRBJ2-7, with 8 bases matching TRBD1. The V gene end was trimmed by 5 bases and the J gene end by 6 bases; junction bases not matched to a gene: 9. The CDR3 length is 14 residues. The germline V gene has CDR1 SGHTA and CDR2 FQGNSA. DNA for the CDR3: TGTGCCAGCAGCCGCGACAGGGGAGCCTCCGAGCAGTACTTC. Translation: CASSRDRGASEQYF. Combining the CDR3 with reference TRBV7-2 and TRBJ2-7 gives the whole variable domain GAGVSQSPSNKVTEKGKDVELRCDPISGHTALYWYRQSLGQGLEFLIYFQGNSAPDKSGLPSDRFSAERTGGSVSTLTIQRTQQEDSAVYLCASSRDRGASEQYFGPGTRLTVT.

The V gene is TRBV25-1, the J gene TRBJ1-6, with D perhaps TRBD1 (5 bases). The CDR3 extends over 13 amino acids. V gave up 5 bases and J gave up 13 bases, with 15 bases separating them. CDR1 and CDR2 from the germline V gene are MGHDK and SYGVNS. CDR3 in amino acids: CASSYEGLAPLHF. DNA of the CDR3: TGTGCCAGCAGTTACGAGGGACTGGCTCCCCTCCACTTT.

The rearrangement links TRBV4-1 to TRBJ2-1, with TRBD2 matching 14 bases. V was clipped by 5 bases and J by 15 bases; unmatched bases: 6. Germline CDR1 reads MGHRA; CDR2 reads YSYEKL. This CDR3 spans 13 amino acids. CDR3 nucleotide sequence: TGCGCCAGCAGCTCCAGGACTAGCGGGGGGTGGTTCTTC. This codes for CASSSRTSGGWFF.

The rearrangement uses TRBV3-1 and TRBJ1-3, with D possibly TRBD1 on 5 matching bases. V lost 0 bases, J lost 5 bases, and 5 bases lay in between. Per germline, CDR1 LGHDT and CDR2 YNNKEL (reference sequence). The CDR3 length is 13 residues. DNA for the CDR3: TGTGCCAGCAGCCAAGAGGACAGAAACACCATATATTTT. It specifies CASSQEDRNTIYF.

This clonotype was recorded a few times. The CDR3 DNA sequence: TGTGCCAGCCGTCAAGGGGGAGGCACTGAAGCTTTCTTT. It encodes CASRQGGGTEAFF. This chain connects TRBV3-1 to TRBJ1-1; D may be TRBD1 (6 bases). The V gene lost 8 bases and the J gene lost 4 bases, with 14 bases spanning the gap. From germline, CDR1 is LGHDT and CDR2 YNNKEL (reference sequence). The CDR3 is 13 amino acids.

The chain recombines TRBV6-5 with TRBJ1-2, with unresolved D. The length of the CDR3 is 16 residues. From germline, CDR1 is MNHEY and CDR2 SVGAGI. Trimming removed 0 bases at V and 1 base at J, with 12 bases between. CDR3 protein: CASSYSAGDRNYGYTF. The CDR3 DNA is TGTGCCAGCAGTTACTCGGCCGGGGATCGTAACTATGGCTACACCTTC.